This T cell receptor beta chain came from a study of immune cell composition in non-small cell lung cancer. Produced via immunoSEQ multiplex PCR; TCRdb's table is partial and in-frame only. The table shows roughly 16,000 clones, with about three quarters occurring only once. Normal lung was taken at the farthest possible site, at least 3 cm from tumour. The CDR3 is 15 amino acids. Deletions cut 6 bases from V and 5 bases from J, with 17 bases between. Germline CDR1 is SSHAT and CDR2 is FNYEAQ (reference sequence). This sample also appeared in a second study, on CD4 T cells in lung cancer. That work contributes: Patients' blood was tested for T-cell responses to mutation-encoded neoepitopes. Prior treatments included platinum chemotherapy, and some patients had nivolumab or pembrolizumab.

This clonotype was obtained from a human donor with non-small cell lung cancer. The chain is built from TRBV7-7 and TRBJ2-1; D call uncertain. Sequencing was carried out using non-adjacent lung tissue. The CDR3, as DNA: TGTGCCAGCAGTCTCGACCACTCCTCGAACAATGAGCAGTTCTTC. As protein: CASSLDHSSNNEQFF.